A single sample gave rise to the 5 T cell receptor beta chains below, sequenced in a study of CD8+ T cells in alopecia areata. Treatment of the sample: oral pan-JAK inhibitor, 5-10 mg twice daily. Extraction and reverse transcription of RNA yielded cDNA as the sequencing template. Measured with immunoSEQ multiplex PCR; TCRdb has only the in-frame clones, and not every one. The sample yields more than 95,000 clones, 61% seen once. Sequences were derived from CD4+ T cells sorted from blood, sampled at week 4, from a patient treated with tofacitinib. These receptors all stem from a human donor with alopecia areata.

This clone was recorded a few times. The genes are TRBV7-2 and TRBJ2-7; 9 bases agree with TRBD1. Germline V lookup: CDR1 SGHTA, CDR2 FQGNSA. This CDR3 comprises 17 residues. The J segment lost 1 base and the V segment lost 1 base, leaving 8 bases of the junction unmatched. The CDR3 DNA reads TGTGCCAGCAGCTTAGGACAATCGGGACAGGGTTCCTACGAGCAGTACTTC. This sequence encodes CASSLGQSGQGSYEQYF.

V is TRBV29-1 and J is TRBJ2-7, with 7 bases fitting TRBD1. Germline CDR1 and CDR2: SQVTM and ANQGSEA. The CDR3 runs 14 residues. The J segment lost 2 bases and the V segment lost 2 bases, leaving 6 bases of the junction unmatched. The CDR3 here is CSVESDRVPYEQYF. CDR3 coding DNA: TGCAGCGTTGAATCTGACAGGGTCCCCTACGAGCAGTACTTC.

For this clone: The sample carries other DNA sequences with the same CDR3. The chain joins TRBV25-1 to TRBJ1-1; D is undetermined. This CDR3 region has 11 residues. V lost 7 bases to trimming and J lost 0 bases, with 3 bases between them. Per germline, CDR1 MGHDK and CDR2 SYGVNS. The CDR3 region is CASTLNTEAFF. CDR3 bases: TGTGCCAGCACGTTGAACACTGAAGCTTTCTTT.

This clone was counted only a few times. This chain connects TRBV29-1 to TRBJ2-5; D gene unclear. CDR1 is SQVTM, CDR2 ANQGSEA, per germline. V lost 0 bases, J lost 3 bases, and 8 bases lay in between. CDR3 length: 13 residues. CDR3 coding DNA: TGCAGCGTTGAAGATCCAACAGAAGAGACCCAGTACTTC. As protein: CSVEDPTEETQYF.

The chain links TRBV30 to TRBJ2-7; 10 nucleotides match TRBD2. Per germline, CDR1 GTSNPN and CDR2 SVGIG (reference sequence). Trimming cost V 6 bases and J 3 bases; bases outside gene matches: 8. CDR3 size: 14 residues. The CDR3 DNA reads TGTGCCTGTACTGCTAGCGGGAGCGACTACGAGCAGTACTTC. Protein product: CACTASGSDYEQYF.